The 3 T cell receptor beta chains below come from one sample, sequenced in a study of vaccination effects on CD4 cells after COVID-19. Antigens for these TCRs are unknown. Peptide-pool stimulation followed by sequencing identified expanded antigen-specific CD4+ clonotypes in the ViraFEST assay. Culture proceeded for nine to eleven days, and CD4+ T cells were then isolated. Vaccinees lacked prior SARS-CoV-2 infection and tested negative for nucleocapsid antibodies. Repertoires were generated with immunoSEQ multiplex PCR, while TCRdb's copy carries only in-frame clones and drops some. The sample carries roughly 35,000 clones, approximately 73% recorded once. The sequences come from CD4+ T cells from PBMCs cultured with HCoV-OC43 spike peptides, collected before COVID-19 vaccination. This sample's subset: HCoV-OC43 spike overlapping peptide pool stimulation. The receptor source for this set is a human donor who received a COVID-19 vaccine.

The rearrangement links TRBV28 to TRBJ2-7, with TRBD1 identical over 7 bases. V lost 5 bases, J lost 4 bases, and 11 bases stayed unmatched. Looked up from germline, CDR1 is MDHEN and CDR2 is SYDVKM. The CDR3 extends over 15 amino acids. The CDR3 sequence is CASSTQQGWGYEQYF. The DNA of the CDR3 is TGTGCCAGCAGTACCCAACAGGGGTGGGGTTACGAGCAGTACTTC.

V is TRBV4-2 and J is TRBJ2-5, with D possibly TRBD2 on 6 matching bases. This CDR3 has 14 amino acids. Trimming took 1 base from V and 7 from J, leaving 13 bases between them. Germline V gene data show CDR1 as LGHNA and CDR2 as YNFKEQ. Here the CDR3 reads CASSQVGDSRTQYF. In nucleotides, the CDR3 is TGTGCCAGCAGCCAAGTGGGGGACTCGCGGACCCAGTACTTC.

This chain links TRBV20-1 with TRBJ2-5; D uncertain. V was cut by 1 base and J by 5 bases, with 5 bases left in between. The CDR3 has 11 amino acids. Germline loops: CDR1 DFQATT, CDR2 SNEGSKA (reference sequence). In nucleotides, the CDR3 is TGCAGTGCTAGAGTGGAGGAGACCCAGTACTTC. Its translation: CSARVEETQYF.